The subject of this entry is one T cell receptor beta chain. No antigen is known for it. The data originate from a study of STAT5B mutations in CD4+ large granular lymphocyte leukemia. Assay used: immunoSEQ multiplex PCR; TCRdb lists only in-frame clones, some missing. The table includes about 32,000 clones, around 84% detected once. Study-wide results and limits: TRBV06-family usage was enriched in top patient clones (8/27) versus controls (2/35). Higher CD4+ than CD8+ T-LGLL clonality might reflect small sample size. CD4-sorted patient repertoires seemed more clonal than healthy CD4+ repertoires. No patients shared main leukemic clonotypes, though roughly 23% appeared at low frequency elsewhere.

The length of the CDR3 is 14 residues. Germline V lookup: CDR1 SGHAT, CDR2 FQNNGV. V lost 4 bases and J lost 2; bases outside the gene matches: 2. Sequencing was carried out using CD4+ T cells from blood buffy coats. This TCR came from a human donor in good health. The V and J genes are TRBV11-2 and TRBJ1-2; 9 positions agree with TRBD1. CDR3 sequence reads: CASSSGTGNYGYTF. CDR3 sequence (DNA): TGTGCCAGCAGCTCAGGGACAGGGAACTATGGCTACACCTTC.